One sample yielded the 20 T cell receptor beta chains listed below, sequenced in a study of CD8 T cells in ankylosing spondylitis. TCRdb fed the 5' RACE reads into MiXCR, producing one record per CDR3 protein. The repertoire holds just under 350,000 distinct CDR3 sequences, with 14% to 15% as singletons. Sample: blood, either unsorted or a sorted T cell fraction (not recorded which). Receptors were obtained from a male donor with ankylosing spondylitis or in good health (not recorded which).

The chain has TRBV5-1 and TRBJ2-5; the match to TRBD2 covers 11 bases. After removal of 3 bases from V and 0 bases from J, the junction contained 4 bases not matched to a gene. The germline V gene has CDR1 SGHRS and CDR2 YFSETQ. The CDR3 loop spans 16 amino acids. The CDR3 spells CASSSIAGGYQETQYF. Here the CDR3 DNA reads TGCGCCAGCAGCTCTATAGCGGGGGGGTACCAAGAGACCCAGTACTTC.

This clonotype has ten or more counts. V gene TRBV7-8 combines with J gene TRBJ2-4; 7 bases fit TRBD1. Germline CDR1 is SGHVS and CDR2 is FQNEAQ. The CDR3 is 14 amino acids. After removal of 1 base from V and 4 bases from J, the junction contained 1 base not matched to a gene. This CDR3 is CASSLGGQKNIQYF. The CDR3 nucleotides read TGTGCCAGCAGCTTAGGGGGACAGAAAAACATTCAGTACTTC.

This clonotype appeared a single time. V gene TRBV7-2 combines with J gene TRBJ1-1; D is unclear. Trimming cost V 2 bases and J 3 bases, with 7 bases left between them. The germline gives CDR1 SGHTA, CDR2 FQGNSA. The CDR3 has 13 residues. CDR3 region: CASSLPRYTEAFF. The CDR3 nucleotides are TGTGCCAGCAGCTTACCCAGGTACACTGAAGCTTTCTTT.

V gene TRBV6-4 combines with J gene TRBJ2-3, with D perhaps matching TRBD1 or TRBD2 (5 bases each). V dropped 7 bases and J dropped 3 bases, with 11 bases sitting between them. The CDR3 totals 13 residues. Per germline, CDR1 MRHNA and CDR2 SNTAGT. CDR3 protein: CASMGPGTDTQYF. For the CDR3, the DNA is TGTGCCAGCATGGGGCCGGGGACAGATACGCAGTATTTT.

The chain joins TRBV12-3 or TRBV12-4 to TRBJ2-7; tentative D call: TRBD1 (5 bases). CDR3 size: 12 residues. Deletions cut 5 bases from V and 3 bases from J, with 8 bases between. CDR3 bases: TGTGCCAGCAGTGACAGCAACTACGAGCAGTACTTC. Encoded protein: CASSDSNYEQYF.

The J gene is TRBJ1-6, the V gene TRBV27, with a weak D call TRBD1 (6 bases). V was cut by 2 bases and J by 7 bases, with 12 bases left in between. This CDR3 contains 15 residues. Germline values: CDR1 MNHEY, CDR2 SMNVEV (reference sequence). The CDR3 protein is CASSLTTGRNSPLHF. The CDR3 region has the DNA TGTGCCAGCAGTTTAACCACAGGGAGGAATTCACCCCTCCACTTT.

This clonotype occurred a few times. The chain couples TRBV5-1 to TRBJ2-5, with a tentative D call TRBD1 (5 bases). Per germline, CDR1 SGHRS and CDR2 YFSETQ. The CDR3 runs 14 residues. Trimming shortened V by 0 bases and J by 4 bases, and 10 bases separated the two germline ends. CDR3 residues: CASSLVPGPETQYF. In DNA form, the CDR3 reads TGCGCCAGCAGCTTGGTTCCAGGGCCAGAGACCCAGTACTTC.

This sequence joins TRBV7-2 and TRBJ2-7; D tentatively fits TRBD1 or TRBD2 (5 bases each). Trimming took off 4 bases at V and 1 base at J, with 14 bases between the two ends. The CDR3 length is 15 residues. Germline lookup yields CDR1 SGHTA and CDR2 FQGNSA. The CDR3 spells CASSWGGDGSYEQYF. In nucleotides, the CDR3 is TGTGCCAGCAGCTGGGGTGGGGACGGATCCTACGAGCAGTACTTC.

The sample holds many counts of this clonotype. The chain combines TRBV7-2 with TRBJ2-2; TRBD2 is a possible D gene (5 bases). Germline CDR1 SGHTA, CDR2 FQGNSA. V was trimmed by 5 bases and J by 4 bases, leaving 8 bases between them. CDR3 length: 13 residues. The CDR3 DNA reads TGTGCCAGCAGCCCCGGAGGCACCGGGGAGCTGTTTTTT. As protein: CASSPGGTGELFF.

This clonotype has a count of ten or more. V and J are TRBV29-1 and TRBJ1-1; D is unclear. Germline CDR1 is SQVTM and CDR2 is ANQGSEA. This CDR3 contains 14 residues. Between the trimmed V and J ends, which lost 4 bases and 1 base, there was a span of 13 bases. The CDR3 protein is CSVVARISNTEAFF. CDR3 in DNA: TGCAGCGTTGTGGCGAGGATCTCGAACACTGAAGCTTTCTTT.

This clonotype was found a few times. The chain recombines TRBV21-1 with TRBJ2-5; the D segment call TRBD1 is taken from the table without a DNA check. TRBV21-1 is termed a pseudogene. CDR3 length equals 15 residues. For the CDR3, the DNA is TGTGCCACCCTCAGGGGTCTGCGGGGACAAGAGACCCAGTACTTC. It yields the protein CATLRGLRGQETQYF.

This clonotype was detected a few times. The DNA of the CDR3 is TGTGCCAGCAGCCCTGGACTAGCGGGGGGCCCCCTTGGTGGTGAGCAGTTCTTC. It is translated as CASSPGLAGGPLGGEQFF. The chain recombines TRBV9 with TRBJ2-1; 14 bases are a match to TRBD2. J gave up 9 bases and V 4 bases, and 15 bases lay outside the gene matches. Germline-derived CDR1 and CDR2 are SGDLS and YYNGEE. CDR3 length: 18 residues.

This clonotype was counted only a few times. CDR3 region: CASSKGGRTDTQYF. As DNA, the CDR3 is TGTGCCAGCAGTAAGGGGGGCCGCACAGATACGCAGTATTTT. This chain links TRBV6-1 with TRBJ2-3, with D perhaps matching TRBD1 or TRBD2 (6 bases each). With 5 bases removed from V and 1 base from J, the gap between germline ends came to 10 bases. This CDR3 contains 14 residues. Germline V gene data show CDR1 as MNHNS and CDR2 as SASEGT.

The table lists this clonotype with many counts. CDR3 sequence: CSVARTANTGELFF. CDR3 sequence (DNA): TGCAGCGTTGCCCGGACAGCGAACACCGGGGAGCTGTTTTTT. V usage is TRBV29-1 and J usage is TRBJ2-2; D possibly corresponds to TRBD1 (6 bases). The CDR3 totals 14 residues. Germline V lookup: CDR1 SQVTM, CDR2 ANQGSEA. Deletions cut 4 bases from V and 0 bases from J, with 9 bases between.

The genes are TRBV7-6 and TRBJ2-3, with 7 bases matching TRBD2. V was pared by 5 bases and J by 0 bases, with 8 bases of the junction left unmatched. Looked up from germline, CDR1 is SGHVS and CDR2 is FNYEAQ. This CDR3 has 16 amino acids. CDR3 DNA sequence: TGTGCCAGCAGCACCAATAGCGGGTTTAGCACAGATACGCAGTATTTT. Its translation: CASSTNSGFSTDTQYF.

This chain uses TRBV3-1 with TRBJ2-2; D is ambiguous. V dropped 3 bases and J dropped 3 bases, with 20 bases sitting between them. CDR3 length: 18 amino acids. Germline V lookup: CDR1 LGHDT, CDR2 YNNKEL (reference sequence). CDR3 protein: CASSQTPEAAQYTGELFF. CDR3 sequence (DNA): TGTGCCAGCAGCCAGACCCCAGAGGCAGCCCAATACACCGGGGAGCTGTTTTTT.

There are a few counts of this clonotype. CDR3 loop: CATSDPGGSNEKLFF. In nucleotides, the CDR3 is TGTGCCACCAGTGATCCGGGGGGATCTAATGAAAAACTGTTTTTT. V gene TRBV24-1 combines with J gene TRBJ1-4; D perhaps matches TRBD1 (5 bases). V was cut by 3 bases and J by 3 bases, with 10 bases left in between. The CDR3 is made up of 15 amino acids. Germline V gene lookup returns CDR1 KGHDR and CDR2 SFDVKD.

This sequence joins TRBV6-5 and TRBJ2-3; D unclear. Trimming pared 1 base from V and 0 bases from J, leaving 14 bases between. This CDR3 spans 17 amino acids. Per germline, CDR1 MNHEY and CDR2 SVGAGI. CDR3 amino acids: CASSYFREATSTDTQYF. The DNA for the CDR3 is TGTGCCAGCAGTTACTTTAGAGAGGCGACTAGCACAGATACGCAGTATTTT.

This clonotype was seen only a few times. The chain couples TRBV3-1 to TRBJ1-1, with D hard to call. V was cut by 10 bases and J by 1 base, with 16 bases left in between. The CDR3 loop spans 14 amino acids. The germline CDR1 and CDR2 sequences are LGHDT and YNNKEL (reference sequence). CDR3 coding DNA: TGTGCCACTACATCAGCGGTCCCGAACACTGAAGCTTTCTTT. Amino acids: CATTSAVPNTEAFF.

This clonotype appeared a few times. J is TRBJ2-1 and V is TRBV19, with D maybe TRBD2 (6 bases). CDR1 is LNHDA and CDR2 is SQIVND in the germline V gene (reference sequence). The CDR3 consists of 16 residues. The V end lost 7 bases, the J end lost 8 bases, and 24 bases lay between the germline ends. The DNA for the CDR3 is TGTGCCAGTACCCAAACTAAGCGGGCGGGTCGGGATGAGCAGTTCTTC. Its translation: CASTQTKRAGRDEQFF.